This section outlines one T cell receptor (beta chain) sequence together with its context. Generated by immunoSEQ multiplex PCR, the TCRdb table keeps only in-frame clones and is missing some. The sample has about 26,000 clones, approximately 82% seen once. The sample originates from a study of blood T cell repertoires in COVID-19. In the study overall: The samples span acute and convalescent COVID-19 from the United States, Italy and Spain. PBMCs, B-cell-depleted T cells, or T cells were the source of the cDNA or gDNA that made up the material.

V gave up 6 bases and J gave up 10 bases, with 16 bases separating them. The germline V gene encodes CDR1 MDHEN and CDR2 SYDVKM. The CDR3 totals 14 residues. This rearrangement joins TRBV28 to TRBJ1-6; D may be TRBD1 (5 bases). Source material: peripheral blood. The sequence was collected from a human donor in a cohort sampled during active COVID-19. CDR3 coding DNA: TGTGCCAGCAGCCCACAGCTAGGGGAATCACCCCTCCACTTT. It is translated as CASSPQLGESPLHF.